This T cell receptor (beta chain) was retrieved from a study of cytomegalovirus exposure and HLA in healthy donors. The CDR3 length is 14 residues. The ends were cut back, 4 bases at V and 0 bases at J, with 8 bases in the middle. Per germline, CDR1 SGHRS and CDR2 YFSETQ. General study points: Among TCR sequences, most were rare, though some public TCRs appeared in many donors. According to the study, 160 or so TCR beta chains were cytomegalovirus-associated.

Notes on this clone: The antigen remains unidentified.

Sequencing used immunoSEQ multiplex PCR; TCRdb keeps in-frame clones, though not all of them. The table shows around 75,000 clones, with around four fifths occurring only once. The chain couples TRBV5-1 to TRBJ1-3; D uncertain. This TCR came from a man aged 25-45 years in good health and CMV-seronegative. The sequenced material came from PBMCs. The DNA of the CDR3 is TGCGCCAGCAGCCAGGATGGCTCTGGAAACACCATATATTTT. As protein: CASSQDGSGNTIYF.